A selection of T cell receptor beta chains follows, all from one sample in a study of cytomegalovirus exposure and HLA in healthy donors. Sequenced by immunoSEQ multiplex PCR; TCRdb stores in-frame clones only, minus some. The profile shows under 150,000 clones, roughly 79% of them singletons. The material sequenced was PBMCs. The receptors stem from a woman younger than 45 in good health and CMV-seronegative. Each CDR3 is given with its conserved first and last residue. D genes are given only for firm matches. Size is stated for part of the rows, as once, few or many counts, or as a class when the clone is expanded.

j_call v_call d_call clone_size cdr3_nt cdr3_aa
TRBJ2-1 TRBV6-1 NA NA TGTGCCAGCAGTGAGGCCGGGTCGTACAATGAGCAGTTCTTC CASSEAGSYNEQFF
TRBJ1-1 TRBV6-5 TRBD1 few TGTGCCAGCAGTTCTGACAGGGGGCAACGAGGTGCTTTCTTT CASSSDRGQRGAFF
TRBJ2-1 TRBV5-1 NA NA TGCGCCAGCAGCCTGACCAGCGGGCCCTACAATGAGCAGTTCTTC CASSLTSGPYNEQFF
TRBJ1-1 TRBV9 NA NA TGTGCCAGCAGCAACACAATGAACACTGAAGCTTTCTTT CASSNTMNTEAFF
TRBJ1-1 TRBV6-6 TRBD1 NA TGTGCCAGCAGCCTCGGCCTAGGGGGCGGTGGAGCTTTCTTT CASSLGLGGGGAFF
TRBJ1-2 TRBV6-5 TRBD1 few TGTGCCAGCAGTTACCAGAGGACAGGGTTTGGCTACACCTTC CASSYQRTGFGYTF
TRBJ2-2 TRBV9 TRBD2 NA TGTGCCAGCAGCGTAGCATTAGCGGGGTGGGCCGGGGAGCTGTTTTTT CASSVALAGWAGELFF
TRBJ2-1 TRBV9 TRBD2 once TGTGCCAGCAGCGCACCCGGCGGGGGGATTAACAATGAGCAGTTCTTC CASSAPGGGINNEQFF
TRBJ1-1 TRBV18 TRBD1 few TGTGCCAGCTCACCTGGGACAGTTGAAGCTTTCTTT CASSPGTVEAFF
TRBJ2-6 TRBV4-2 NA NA TGTGCCAGCAGCCAAGGGCGAGGGGGTGCTGGGGCCAACGTCCTGACTTTC CASSQGRGGAGANVLTF
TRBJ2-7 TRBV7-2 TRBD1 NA TGTGCCAGCAGCTTAGGGAGCTGGACAGGCTCCTACGAGCAGTACTTC CASSLGSWTGSYEQYF
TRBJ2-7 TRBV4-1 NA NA TGCGCCAGCAGCCAAGATCAAAACTACCCCTACGAGCAGTACTTC CASSQDQNYPYEQYF
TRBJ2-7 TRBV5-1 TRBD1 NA TGCGCCAGCAGCTCAGAAGGGACAGGGTCGCGGGAGCAGTACTTC CASSSEGTGSREQYF
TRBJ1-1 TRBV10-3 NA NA TGTGCCATCAGTGACACGGTGAACACTGAAGCTTTCTTT CAISDTVNTEAFF
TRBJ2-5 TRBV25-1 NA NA TGTGCCAGCAGTGCAGGGCAAGAGACCCAGTACTTC CASSAGQETQYF
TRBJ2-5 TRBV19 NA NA TGTGCCAGTAGCACCTTCCCCAGGCGGGGGCGACAAGAGACCCAGTACTTC CASSTFPRRGRQETQYF
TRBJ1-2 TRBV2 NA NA TGTGCCAGCAGGCGAGGATCTCCTGGCTACACCTTC CASRRGSPGYTF
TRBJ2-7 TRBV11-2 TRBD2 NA TGTGCCAGCAGCTTAAAACTCCTAGCGGGGTTCTCCTACGAGCAGTACTTC CASSLKLLAGFSYEQYF
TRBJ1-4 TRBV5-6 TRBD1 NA TGTGCCAGCAGCTATGGGACAGCTTCTAATGAAAAACTGTTTTTT CASSYGTASNEKLFF
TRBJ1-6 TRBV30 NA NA TGTGCCTGGAGGGAGCAAGTTAATTCACCCCTCCACTTT CAWREQVNSPLHF
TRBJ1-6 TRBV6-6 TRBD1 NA TGTGCCAGCAACTTCCGGGACAGGGGTAATTCACCCCTCCACTTT CASNFRDRGNSPLHF
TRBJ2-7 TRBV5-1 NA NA TGCGCCAGCAGCTTGGGAGCGAACGAGCAGTACTTC CASSLGANEQYF
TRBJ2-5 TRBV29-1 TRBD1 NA TGCAGCGTTGAAACTCGGGACAGGGGACAGACCCAGTACTTC CSVETRDRGQTQYF
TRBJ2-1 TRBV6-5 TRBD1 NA TGTGCCAGCAGTGACAGGGCTGGAGAGCAGTTCTTC CASSDRAGEQFF
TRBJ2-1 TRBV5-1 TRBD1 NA TGCGCCAGCAGCTTGGACAGGGGGATTTACAATGAGCAGTTCTTC CASSLDRGIYNEQFF
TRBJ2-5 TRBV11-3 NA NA TGTGCCAGCAGTGGGGGCCAGGCGCAAGAGACCCAGTACTTC CASSGGQAQETQYF
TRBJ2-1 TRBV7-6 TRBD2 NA TGTGCCAGCAGCTTAAACGCTGGGACTAGGGGTGAGCAGTTCTTC CASSLNAGTRGEQFF
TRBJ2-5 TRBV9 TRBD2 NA TGTGCCAGCAGCGACGGACTAGCGGGGGGAGAGACCCAGTACTTC CASSDGLAGGETQYF
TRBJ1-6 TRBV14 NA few TGTGCCAGCAGCCAAGATAGAGTTATATTCTCACCCCTCCACTTT CASSQDRVIFSPLHF
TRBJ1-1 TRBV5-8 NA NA TGTGCCAGCAACTTGGGGGGCGCGAGCACTGAAGCTTTCTTT CASNLGGASTEAFF
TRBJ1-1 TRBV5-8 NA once TGTGCCAGCAGCCAATGGGCGGGGGGAACTGAAGCTTTCTTT CASSQWAGGTEAFF
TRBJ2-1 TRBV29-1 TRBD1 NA TGCAGCGTTTTGACAGGGAGTTTAAACAATGAGCAGTTCTTC CSVLTGSLNNEQFF
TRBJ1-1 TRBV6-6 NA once TGTGCCACCCAGGGGAACACTGAAGCTTTCTTT CATQGNTEAFF
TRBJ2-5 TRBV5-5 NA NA TGTGCCAGCACCCGGGGGTTCCAAGAGACCCAGTACTTC CASTRGFQETQYF
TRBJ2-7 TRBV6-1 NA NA TGTGCCAGCACCCTGGTTGAGACCTACGAGCAGTACTTC CASTLVETYEQYF
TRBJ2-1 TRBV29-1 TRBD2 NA TGCAGCGTTGAAGGATTAGCGGGGGGCCCAAATGAGCAGTTCTTC CSVEGLAGGPNEQFF
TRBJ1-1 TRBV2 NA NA TGTGCCAGCAGGTATCTCGGAGCTGAAGCTTTCTTT CASRYLGAEAFF
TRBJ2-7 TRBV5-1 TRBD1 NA TGCGCCAGCAGCGAGACAGGGTACCCCTACGAGCAGTACTTC CASSETGYPYEQYF
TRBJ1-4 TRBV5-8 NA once TGTGCCAGCAGTTTCGGACTGAGCAATGAAAAACTGTTTTTT CASSFGLSNEKLFF
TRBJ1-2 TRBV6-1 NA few TGTGCCAGCAGACATCAGATTAACTATGGCTACACCTTC CASRHQINYGYTF
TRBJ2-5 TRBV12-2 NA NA TGTGCAAGTCGCCGGACTAGCGGGGAAGAGACCCAGTACTTC CASRRTSGEETQYF
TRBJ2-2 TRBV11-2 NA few TGTGCCAGCAGCTCCGACAAGAGGACTCTCCCCAGCACCGGGGAGCTGTTTTTT CASSSDKRTLPSTGELFF
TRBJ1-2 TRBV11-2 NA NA TGTGCCAGCAGCTTAGAGGAGGGGAGGCCAGCCTATGGCTACACCTTC CASSLEEGRPAYGYTF
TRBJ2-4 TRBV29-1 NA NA TGCAGCAGCCGGGACAACAAAAACATTCAGTACTTC CSSRDNKNIQYF
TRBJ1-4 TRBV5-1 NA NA TGCGCCAGCAGCTTGGAGGGCTGGAGGGGCGCTGGAACTAATGAAAAACTGTTTTTT CASSLEGWRGAGTNEKLFF
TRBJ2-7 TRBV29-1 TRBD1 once TGCAGCGTTGTCGGGGGGACAGGGGGATCTACGAGCGAGCAGTACTTC CSVVGGTGGSTSEQYF
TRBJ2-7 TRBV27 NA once TGTGCCAGCAGTTTTGGAGGGTCCGAGCAGTACTTC CASSFGGSEQYF
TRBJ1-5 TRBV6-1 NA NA TGTGCCAGCAGTGTGCGGGGGGATGACTATGGCAATCAGCCCCAGCATTTT CASSVRGDDYGNQPQHF
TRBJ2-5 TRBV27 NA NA TGTGCCAGCAGTATACTCGGCAGGGAAGAGACCCAGTACTTC CASSILGREETQYF
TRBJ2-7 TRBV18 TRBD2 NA TGTGCCAGCTCACCACTGCCTAGCGGGTCTTCCTACGAGCAGTACTTC CASSPLPSGSSYEQYF
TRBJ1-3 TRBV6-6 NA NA TGTGCCAGCAGTTACTCGTACCCAGGGGCCGGAAACACCATATATTTT CASSYSYPGAGNTIYF
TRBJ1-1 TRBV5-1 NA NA TGCGCCAGCCACGTCCGTCTGCAGGGAGGAGGTGAAGCTTTCTTT CASHVRLQGGGEAFF
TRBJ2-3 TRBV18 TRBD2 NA TGTGCCAGCTCACCACTCGCGGGGGGGAACACAGATACGCAGTATTTT CASSPLAGGNTDTQYF
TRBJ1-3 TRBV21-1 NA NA TGTGCCAGCAGCAAGCTACCACAGGGGGGTGGAAACACCATATATTTT CASSKLPQGGGNTIYF